This T cell receptor (beta chain) was identified in a study of blood T cell repertoires in COVID-19 (dated by TCRdb to 2020 to 2021). About the full investigation: Collaborator samples came from the United States, Italy and Spain and covered acute and convalescent phases of COVID-19. Where HLA class I and class II types were available, the types were taken from metadata supplied by the sample provider, not from assay-based typing. The dataset comprised deeply sampled blood TCRbeta repertoires from subjects exposed to, actively infected with, or recovered from COVID-19. The repertoires were released in a freely available public database meant as a resource for research on the immune response to SARS-CoV-2. The prospective study material was composed of cDNA or gDNA derived from T cells, B-cell-depleted T cells, or PBMCs. Nearly every sample came with metadata listing a de-identified subject ID, COVID-19 status, age in years and sex. The samples were drawn from the first 160 participants of the ongoing ImmuneRACE study and from about 1,200 subjects provided by 6 global collaborators. Paper-wide results and their limitations: The amount of clinical and demographic metadata varied by source and participant and was provided uncurated.

TCRbeta CDR3 regions were amplified from genomic DNA using the immunoSEQ Assay, a bias-controlled multiplex PCR. The paper's data handling went like this. The number of nucleated cells in each sample was estimated by amplification of reference gene primers within the assay. Sequence reads were collapsed and filtered to measure the absolute abundance of every unique TCRbeta CDR3 rearrangement. For each sample, productive Simpson clonality was calculated as the square root of Simpson's diversity index over productive rearrangements. TCRdb's version of the immuneACCESS table is confined to in-frame rearrangements and falls short of the full clone set. An unresolved V gene accounts for under half of the shortfall where checked; the remainder is of unknown origin. V, J and clone size were drawn from that table, and D and trimming were deduced from the DNA. The sample profile shows some 180,000 clones; more than 70% of them were found once. About 19% of the sample belongs to the ten largest clones.

Another Seattle source contributed samples from volunteer blood donors who had recovered from COVID-19. Each collaborating institution followed its own protocols to collect whole blood in K2EDTA tubes. For TCRbeta analysis, collaborators shipped samples as frozen whole blood, isolated PBMCs, or DNA extracted from either of those sample types. The CDR3 measures 15 amino acids from cysteine to phenylalanine. CDR3 DNA is the only sequence kept; it has 45 bases, read in frame from the first base. The germline V gene specifies ENHRY as CDR1 and SYGVKD as CDR2. V gives up 0 bases and J gives up 11 bases, and the segment between their germline ends measures 17 bases. For this clone: Its cognate antigen has yet to be identified. No much larger clone is present one base from it, and per-base qualities are unavailable.

This TCR derives from a woman between 65 and 79 years old who had recovered from COVID-19. The rearranged segments are TRBV10-3 and TRBJ1-5, with TRBD1 tentatively as D gene (6 bases match). The sequencing input was peripheral blood. Here is the DNA: TGTGCCATCAGTGAGTCGGGGGGGACCCCAGGGGCCCAGCATTTT. This gives the protein CAISESGGTPGAQHF.